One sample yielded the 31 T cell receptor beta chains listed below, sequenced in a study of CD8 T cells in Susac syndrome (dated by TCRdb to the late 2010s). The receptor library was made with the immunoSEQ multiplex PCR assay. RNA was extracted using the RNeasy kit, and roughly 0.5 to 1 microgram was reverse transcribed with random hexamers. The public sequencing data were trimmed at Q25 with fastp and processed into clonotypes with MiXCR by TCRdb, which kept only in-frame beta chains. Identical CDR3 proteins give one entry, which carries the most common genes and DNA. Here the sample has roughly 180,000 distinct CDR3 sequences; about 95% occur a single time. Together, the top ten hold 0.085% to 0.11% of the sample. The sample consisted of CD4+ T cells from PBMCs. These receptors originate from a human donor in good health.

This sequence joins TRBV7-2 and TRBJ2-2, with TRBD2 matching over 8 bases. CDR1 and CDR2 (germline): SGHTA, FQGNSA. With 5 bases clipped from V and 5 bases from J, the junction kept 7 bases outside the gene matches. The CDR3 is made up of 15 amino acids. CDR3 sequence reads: CASSASGSETGELFF. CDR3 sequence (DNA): TGTGCCAGCAGCGCCAGCGGGAGTGAGACCGGGGAGCTGTTTTTT.

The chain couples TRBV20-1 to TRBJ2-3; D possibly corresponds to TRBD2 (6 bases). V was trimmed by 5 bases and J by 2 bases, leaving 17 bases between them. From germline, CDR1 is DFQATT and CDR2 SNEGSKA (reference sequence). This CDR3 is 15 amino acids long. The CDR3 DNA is TGCAGTGCTCTAGGGACTGGCGGGGTCACAGATACGCAGTATTTT. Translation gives CSALGTGGVTDTQYF.

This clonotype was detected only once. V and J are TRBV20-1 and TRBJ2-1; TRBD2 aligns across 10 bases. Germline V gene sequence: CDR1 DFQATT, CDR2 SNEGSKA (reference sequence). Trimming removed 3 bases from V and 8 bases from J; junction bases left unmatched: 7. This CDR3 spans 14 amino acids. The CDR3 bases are TGCAGTGCTAGGGCTAGCGGGAGACTCGATGAGCAGTTCTTC. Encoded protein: CSARASGRLDEQFF.

The CDR3, as DNA: TGTGCCAGCAGTCAACCGGGACAGGGTAGGAGAGAGCAGTACTTC. This gives the protein CASSQPGQGRREQYF. V and J are TRBV6-5 and TRBJ2-7; 9 nucleotides agree with TRBD1. The length of the CDR3 is 15 residues. Germline CDR1 and CDR2: MNHEY and SVGAGI. Trimming removed 5 bases from V and 7 bases from J; junction bases left unmatched: 12.

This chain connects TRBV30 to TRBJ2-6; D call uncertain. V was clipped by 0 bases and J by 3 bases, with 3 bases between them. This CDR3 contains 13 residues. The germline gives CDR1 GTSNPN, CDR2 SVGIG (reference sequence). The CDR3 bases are TGTGCCTGGAGTGTTGGTGGGGCCAACGTCCTGACTTTC. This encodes CAWSVGGANVLTF.

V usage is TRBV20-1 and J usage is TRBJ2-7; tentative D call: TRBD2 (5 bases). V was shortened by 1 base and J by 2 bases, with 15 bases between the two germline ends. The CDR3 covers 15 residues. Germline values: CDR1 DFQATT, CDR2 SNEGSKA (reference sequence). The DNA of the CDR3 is TGCAGTGCTAGAGGAGAACGGGGAAACACCTACGAGCAGTACTTC. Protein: CSARGERGNTYEQYF.

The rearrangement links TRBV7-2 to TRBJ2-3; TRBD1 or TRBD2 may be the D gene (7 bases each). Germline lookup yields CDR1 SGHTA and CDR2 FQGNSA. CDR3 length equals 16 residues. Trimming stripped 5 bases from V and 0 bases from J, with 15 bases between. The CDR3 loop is CASSTQGGLSTDTQYF. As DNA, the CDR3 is TGTGCCAGCAGCACCCAGGGGGGGCTGAGCACAGATACGCAGTATTTT.

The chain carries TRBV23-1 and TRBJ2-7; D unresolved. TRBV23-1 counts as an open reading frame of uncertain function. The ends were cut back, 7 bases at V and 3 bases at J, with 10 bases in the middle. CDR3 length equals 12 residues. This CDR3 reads CASTTLGYEQYF. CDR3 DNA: TGCGCCAGCACCACTTTGGGCTACGAGCAGTACTTC.

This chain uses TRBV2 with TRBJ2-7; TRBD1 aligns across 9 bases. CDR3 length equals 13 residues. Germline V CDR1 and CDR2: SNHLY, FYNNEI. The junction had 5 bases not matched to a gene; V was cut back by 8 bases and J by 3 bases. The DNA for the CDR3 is TGTGCCAGCGGGGGGACAGGGTACTACGAGCAGTACTTC. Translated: CASGGTGYYEQYF.

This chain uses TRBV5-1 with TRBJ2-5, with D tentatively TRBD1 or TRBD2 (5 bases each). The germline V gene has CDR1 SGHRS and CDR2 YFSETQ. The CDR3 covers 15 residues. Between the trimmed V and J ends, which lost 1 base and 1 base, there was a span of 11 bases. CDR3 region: CASSLPGAGQETQYF. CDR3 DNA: TGCGCCAGCAGCTTGCCCGGGGCGGGCCAAGAGACCCAGTACTTC.

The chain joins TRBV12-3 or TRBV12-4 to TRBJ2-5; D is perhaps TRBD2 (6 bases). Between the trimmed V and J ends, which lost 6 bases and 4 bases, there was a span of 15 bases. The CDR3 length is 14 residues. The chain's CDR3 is CASRRGEVAETQYF. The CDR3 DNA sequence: TGTGCCAGCAGGCGAGGGGAGGTTGCAGAGACCCAGTACTTC.

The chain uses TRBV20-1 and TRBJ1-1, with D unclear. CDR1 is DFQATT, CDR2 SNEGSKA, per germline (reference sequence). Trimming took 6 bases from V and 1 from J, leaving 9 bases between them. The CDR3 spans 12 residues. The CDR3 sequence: CSAAQPNTEAFF. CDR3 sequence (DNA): TGCAGTGCAGCACAACCGAACACTGAAGCTTTCTTT.

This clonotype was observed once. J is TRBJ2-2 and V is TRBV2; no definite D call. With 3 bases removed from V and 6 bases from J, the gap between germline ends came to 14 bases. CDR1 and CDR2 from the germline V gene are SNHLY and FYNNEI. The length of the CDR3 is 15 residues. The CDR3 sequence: CASSDPFRSSGELFF. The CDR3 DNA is TGTGCCAGCAGTGACCCCTTTAGGAGTTCCGGGGAGCTGTTTTTT.

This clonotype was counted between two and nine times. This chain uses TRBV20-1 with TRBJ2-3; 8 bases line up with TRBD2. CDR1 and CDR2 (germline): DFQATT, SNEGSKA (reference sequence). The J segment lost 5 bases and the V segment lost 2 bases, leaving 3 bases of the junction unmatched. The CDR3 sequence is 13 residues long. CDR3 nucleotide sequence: TGCAGTGCTAGACTAGCGGGCGGAGATACGCAGTATTTT. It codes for CSARLAGGDTQYF.

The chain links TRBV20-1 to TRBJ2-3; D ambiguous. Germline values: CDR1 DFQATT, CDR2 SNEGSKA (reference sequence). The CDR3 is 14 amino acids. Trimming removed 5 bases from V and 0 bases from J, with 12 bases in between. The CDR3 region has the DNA TGCAGTGCTCGCCAACGGGCGAGCACAGATACGCAGTATTTT. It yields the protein CSARQRASTDTQYF.

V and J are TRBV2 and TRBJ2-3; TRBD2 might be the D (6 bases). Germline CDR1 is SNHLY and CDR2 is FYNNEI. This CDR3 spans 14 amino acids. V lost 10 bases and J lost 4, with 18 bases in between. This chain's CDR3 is CANIPPAGSDTQYF. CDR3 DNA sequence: TGTGCCAATATCCCGCCGGCGGGATCAGATACGCAGTATTTT.

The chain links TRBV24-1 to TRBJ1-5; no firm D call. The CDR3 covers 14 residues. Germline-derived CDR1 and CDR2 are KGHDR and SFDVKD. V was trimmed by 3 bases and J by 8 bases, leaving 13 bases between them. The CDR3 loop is CATSDGRRMEPQHF. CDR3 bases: TGTGCCACCAGTGATGGCCGACGAATGGAGCCCCAGCATTTT.

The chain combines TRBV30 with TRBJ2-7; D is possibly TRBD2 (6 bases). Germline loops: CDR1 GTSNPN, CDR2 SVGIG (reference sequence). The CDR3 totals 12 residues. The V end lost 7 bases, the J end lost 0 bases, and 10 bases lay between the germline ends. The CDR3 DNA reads TGTGCCTTGGCTAGCGTCTCCTACGAGCAGTACTTC. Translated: CALASVSYEQYF.

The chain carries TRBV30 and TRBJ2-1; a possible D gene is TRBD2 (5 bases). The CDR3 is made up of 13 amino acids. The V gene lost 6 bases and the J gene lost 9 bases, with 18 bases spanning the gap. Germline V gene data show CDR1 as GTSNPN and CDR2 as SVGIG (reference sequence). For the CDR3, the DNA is TGTGCCTGCTCCCGACTAAAAGAGGGTGAGCAGTTCTTC. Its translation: CACSRLKEGEQFF.

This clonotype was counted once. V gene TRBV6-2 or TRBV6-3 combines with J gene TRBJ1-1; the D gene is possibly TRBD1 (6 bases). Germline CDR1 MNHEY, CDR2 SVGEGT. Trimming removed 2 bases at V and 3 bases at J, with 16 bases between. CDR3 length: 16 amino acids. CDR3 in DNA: TGTGCCAGCAGTTACCATCGCAGGGGTACGGACACTGAAGCTTTCTTT. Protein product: CASSYHRRGTDTEAFF.

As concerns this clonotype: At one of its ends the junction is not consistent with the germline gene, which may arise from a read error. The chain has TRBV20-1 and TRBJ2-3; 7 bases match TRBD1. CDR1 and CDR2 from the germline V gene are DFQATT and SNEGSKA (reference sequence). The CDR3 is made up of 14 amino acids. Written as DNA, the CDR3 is TGCAGTGCTACCCCCGGGGTGGGGACAGATACGCAGTTTTTT. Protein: CSATPGVGTDTQFF.

CDR3 coding DNA: TGTGCCTCGACTGGGGTATACAATGAGCAGTTCTTC. Its protein product is CASTGVYNEQFF. This chain uses TRBV30 with TRBJ2-1; D unresolved. Deletions cut 7 bases from V and 4 bases from J, with 11 bases between. Germline V gene sequence: CDR1 GTSNPN, CDR2 SVGIG (reference sequence). This CDR3 region has 12 residues. The full variable domain, its missing parts supplied by reference TRBV30 and TRBJ2-1, is SQTIHQWPATLVQPVGSPLSLECTVEGTSNPNLYWYRQAAGRGLQLLFYSVGIGQISSEVPQNLSASRPQDRQFILSSKKLLLSDSGFYLCASTGVYNEQFFGPGTRLTVL.

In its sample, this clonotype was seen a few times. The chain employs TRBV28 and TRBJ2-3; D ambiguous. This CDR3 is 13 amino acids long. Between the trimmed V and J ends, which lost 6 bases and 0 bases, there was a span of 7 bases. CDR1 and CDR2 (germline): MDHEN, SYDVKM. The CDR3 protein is CASSGFSTDTQYF. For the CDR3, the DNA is TGTGCCAGCAGCGGCTTTAGCACAGATACGCAGTATTTT.

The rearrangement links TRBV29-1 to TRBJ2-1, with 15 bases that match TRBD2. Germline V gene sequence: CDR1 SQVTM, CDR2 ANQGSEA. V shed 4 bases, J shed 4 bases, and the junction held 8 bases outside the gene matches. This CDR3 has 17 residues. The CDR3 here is CSVAGLAGGPGYNEQFF. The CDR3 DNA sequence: TGCAGCGTTGCTGGACTAGCGGGAGGGCCGGGTTACAATGAGCAGTTCTTC.

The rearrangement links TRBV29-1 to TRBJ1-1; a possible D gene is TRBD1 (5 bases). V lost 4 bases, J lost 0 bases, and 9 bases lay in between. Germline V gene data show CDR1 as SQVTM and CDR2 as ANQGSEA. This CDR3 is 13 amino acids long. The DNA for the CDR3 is TGCAGCGTTGGGACAACTCTGAACACTGAAGCTTTCTTT. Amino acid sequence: CSVGTTLNTEAFF.

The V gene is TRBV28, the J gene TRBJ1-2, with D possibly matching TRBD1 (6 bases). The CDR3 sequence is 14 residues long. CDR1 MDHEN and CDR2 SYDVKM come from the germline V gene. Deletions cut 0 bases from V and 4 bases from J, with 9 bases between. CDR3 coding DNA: TGTGCCAGCAGTTTATGGGACAGCTTCTATGGCTACACCTTC. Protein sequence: CASSLWDSFYGYTF.

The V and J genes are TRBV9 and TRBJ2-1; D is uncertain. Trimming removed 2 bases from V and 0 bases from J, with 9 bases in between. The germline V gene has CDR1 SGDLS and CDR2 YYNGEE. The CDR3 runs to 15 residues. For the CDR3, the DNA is TGTGCCAGCAGCGTGACCCCCAGCTCCTACAATGAGCAGTTCTTC. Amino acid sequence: CASSVTPSSYNEQFF.

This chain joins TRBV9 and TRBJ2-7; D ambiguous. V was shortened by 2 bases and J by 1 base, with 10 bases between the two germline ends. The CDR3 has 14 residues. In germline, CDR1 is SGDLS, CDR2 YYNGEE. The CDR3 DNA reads TGTGCCAGCAGCGTTAGCTACAGATCCTACGAGCAGTACTTC. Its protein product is CASSVSYRSYEQYF.

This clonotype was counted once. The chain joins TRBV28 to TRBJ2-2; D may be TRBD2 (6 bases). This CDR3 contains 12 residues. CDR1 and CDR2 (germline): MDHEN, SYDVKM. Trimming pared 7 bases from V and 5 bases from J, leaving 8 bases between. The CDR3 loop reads CASNRGTGELFF. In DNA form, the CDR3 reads TGTGCCAGCAACCGGGGGACCGGGGAGCTGTTTTTT.

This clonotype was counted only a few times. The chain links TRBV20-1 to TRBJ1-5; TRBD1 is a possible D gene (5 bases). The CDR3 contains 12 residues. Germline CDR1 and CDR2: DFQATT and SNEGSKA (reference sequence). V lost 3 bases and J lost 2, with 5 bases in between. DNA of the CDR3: TGCAGTGCTAGGACAGGCAATCAGCCCCAGCATTTT. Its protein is CSARTGNQPQHF.

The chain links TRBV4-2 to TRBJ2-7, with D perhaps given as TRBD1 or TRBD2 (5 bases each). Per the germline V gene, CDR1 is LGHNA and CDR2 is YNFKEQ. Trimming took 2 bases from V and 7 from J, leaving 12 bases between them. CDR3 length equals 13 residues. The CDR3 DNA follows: TGTGCCAGCAGCCAAATGATCGAGGGGGAGCAGTACTTC. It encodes CASSQMIEGEQYF.